The rows below give T cell receptor beta chains drawn from one sample of a study of blood T cell repertoires in COVID-19. The data were produced by immunoSEQ multiplex PCR, yet TCRdb's version contains in-frame clones alone and is incomplete. This sample has under 400,000 clones; roughly 86% occur once, and the top ten carry 1%. Sequenced sample: PBMCs or T cells enriched from blood (not recorded which). The receptors were gathered from a woman aged 30 to 39 who had been exposed to COVID-19. Each CDR3 is given with its conserved first and last residue. Fields, in order: V gene, clone size, J gene, D gene, CDR3 protein, CDR3 DNA. D genes are given only for firm matches. Size tells how often a clone was seen (once, few, many) or the class of an expanded clone, and some rows leave it out.

V gene: TRBV11-3; clone size: NA; J gene: TRBJ2-3; D gene: TRBD1; CDR3 protein: CASSRDSYTDTQYF; CDR3 DNA: TGTGCCAGCAGCCGGGACAGCTACACAGATACGCAGTATTTT
V gene: TRBV9; clone size: NA; J gene: TRBJ1-5; D gene: NA; CDR3 protein: CASSVYGDQPQHF; CDR3 DNA: TGTGCCAGCAGCGTGTACGGGGATCAGCCCCAGCATTTT
V gene: TRBV28; clone size: NA; J gene: TRBJ2-2; D gene: NA; CDR3 protein: CASSTLEGELFF; CDR3 DNA: TGTGCCAGCAGTACATTGGAGGGGGAGCTGTTTTTT
V gene: TRBV7-6; clone size: NA; J gene: TRBJ1-4; D gene: NA; CDR3 protein: CASSLGRDTVNEKLFF; CDR3 DNA: TGTGCCAGCAGCTTAGGAAGGGACACCGTTAATGAAAAACTGTTTTTT
V gene: TRBV30; clone size: NA; J gene: TRBJ2-3; D gene: NA; CDR3 protein: CAWSDAAEEGTDTQYF; CDR3 DNA: TGTGCCTGGAGTGACGCCGCGGAGGAAGGCACAGATACGCAGTATTTT
V gene: TRBV28; clone size: NA; J gene: TRBJ2-3; D gene: NA; CDR3 protein: CASVKGGGPGTDTQYF; CDR3 DNA: TGTGCCAGTGTGAAGGGCGGCGGGCCCGGCACAGATACGCAGTATTTT
V gene: TRBV5-4; clone size: NA; J gene: TRBJ1-2; D gene: NA; CDR3 protein: CASSLGRTGDGYTF; CDR3 DNA: TGTGCCAGCAGCTTAGGCAGGACGGGGGATGGCTACACCTTC
V gene: TRBV30; clone size: NA; J gene: TRBJ2-7; D gene: NA; CDR3 protein: CAHGRGVSEQYF; CDR3 DNA: TGTGCCCACGGCAGGGGAGTTTCTGAGCAGTACTTC
V gene: TRBV6-2/TRBV6-3; clone size: NA; J gene: TRBJ2-7; D gene: TRBD1; CDR3 protein: CASSYAAGGYEQYF; CDR3 DNA: TGTGCCAGCAGTTACGCCGCAGGGGGCTACGAGCAGTACTTC
V gene: TRBV5-6; clone size: once; J gene: TRBJ2-7; D gene: TRBD1; CDR3 protein: CASSPLSWGQGIYEQYF; CDR3 DNA: TGTGCCAGCAGCCCGTTATCTTGGGGACAGGGGATCTACGAGCAGTACTTC
V gene: TRBV3-1/TRBV3-2; clone size: NA; J gene: TRBJ1-5; D gene: NA; CDR3 protein: CASSQAGSHQPQHF; CDR3 DNA: TGTGCCAGCAGCCAAGCGGGGTCGCATCAGCCCCAGCATTTT
V gene: TRBV23-1; clone size: NA; J gene: TRBJ2-7; D gene: TRBD2; CDR3 protein: CASSQSPRGTSGSGYEQYF; CDR3 DNA: TGCGCCAGCAGTCAATCCCCCCGCGGGACTAGCGGGAGTGGCTACGAGCAGTACTTC
V gene: TRBV11-2; clone size: NA; J gene: TRBJ2-1; D gene: TRBD2; CDR3 protein: CASSLFQSGSKFF; CDR3 DNA: TGTGCCAGCAGCTTATTCCAGAGCGGGAGCAAGTTCTTC
V gene: TRBV3-1/TRBV3-2; clone size: NA; J gene: TRBJ2-7; D gene: NA; CDR3 protein: CASGSPPYEQYF; CDR3 DNA: TGTGCCAGCGGGAGCCCCCCCTACGAGCAGTACTTC
V gene: TRBV28; clone size: NA; J gene: TRBJ1-4; D gene: NA; CDR3 protein: CASMRYNDAKLFF; CDR3 DNA: TGTGCCAGCATGCGGTACAATGATGCAAAACTGTTTTTT
V gene: TRBV27; clone size: NA; J gene: TRBJ2-3; D gene: TRBD2; CDR3 protein: CASSFTSESFSSTDTQYF; CDR3 DNA: TGTGCCAGCAGTTTCACTAGCGAGAGCTTTTCTAGCACAGATACGCAGTATTTT
V gene: TRBV10-1; clone size: NA; J gene: TRBJ1-2; D gene: NA; CDR3 protein: CASSESKTGLGGYTF; CDR3 DNA: TGCGCCAGCAGTGAGTCTAAGACAGGTCTCGGTGGCTACACCTTC
V gene: TRBV7-2; clone size: NA; J gene: TRBJ1-6; D gene: TRBD1; CDR3 protein: CASSPRRDRYSPLHF; CDR3 DNA: TGTGCCAGCAGCCCGCGCAGGGACAGATATTCACCCCTCCACTTT
V gene: TRBV10-2; clone size: NA; J gene: TRBJ2-7; D gene: TRBD2; CDR3 protein: CASSEVTSGRGYEQYF; CDR3 DNA: TGCGCCAGCAGTGAGGTCACTAGCGGGAGGGGCTACGAGCAGTACTTC
V gene: TRBV19; clone size: NA; J gene: TRBJ1-5; D gene: NA; CDR3 protein: CASSIDRRQPAQHF; CDR3 DNA: TGTGCCAGTAGTATAGATCGAAGACAACCTGCCCAGCATTTT
V gene: TRBV29-1; clone size: NA; J gene: TRBJ2-7; D gene: TRBD2; CDR3 protein: CSVGAGGSYEQYF; CDR3 DNA: TGCAGCGTAGGAGCGGGAGGCTCCTACGAGCAGTACTTC
V gene: TRBV14; clone size: NA; J gene: TRBJ1-4; D gene: NA; CDR3 protein: CASSQDQRGFAREKLFF; CDR3 DNA: TGTGCCAGCAGCCAAGATCAACGAGGGTTTGCACGGGAAAAACTGTTTTTT
V gene: TRBV7-3; clone size: NA; J gene: TRBJ2-3; D gene: NA; CDR3 protein: CASSRGREGSTDTQYF; CDR3 DNA: TGTGCCAGCAGCAGAGGGAGAGAGGGTAGCACAGATACGCAGTATTTT
V gene: TRBV19; clone size: NA; J gene: TRBJ2-6; D gene: NA; CDR3 protein: CASRLGTGANVLTF; CDR3 DNA: TGTGCCAGTAGACTAGGAACTGGGGCCAACGTCCTGACTTTC
V gene: TRBV5-1; clone size: NA; J gene: TRBJ2-6; D gene: NA; CDR3 protein: CASSLVASGANVLTF; CDR3 DNA: TGCGCCAGCAGCTTGGTGGCCTCTGGGGCCAACGTCCTGACTTTC
V gene: TRBV18; clone size: NA; J gene: TRBJ2-5; D gene: NA; CDR3 protein: CASSPTAGNRETQYF; CDR3 DNA: TGTGCCAGCTCACCAACGGCAGGGAATCGGGAGACCCAGTACTTC
V gene: TRBV15; clone size: few; J gene: TRBJ1-2; D gene: TRBD1; CDR3 protein: CATTRGRDSYGYTF; CDR3 DNA: TGTGCCACGACCAGGGGCAGGGACAGCTATGGCTACACCTTC
V gene: TRBV6-5; clone size: NA; J gene: TRBJ2-2; D gene: NA; CDR3 protein: CASRSLLATGELFF; CDR3 DNA: TGTGCCAGCAGATCCCTGCTAGCCACCGGGGAGCTGTTTTTT
V gene: TRBV28; clone size: NA; J gene: TRBJ1-6; D gene: TRBD1; CDR3 protein: CASSRGQGAIGSYNSPLHF; CDR3 DNA: TGTGCCAGCAGTCGTGGACAGGGGGCTATCGGCTCCTATAATTCACCCCTCCACTTT
V gene: TRBV3-1/TRBV3-2; clone size: NA; J gene: TRBJ1-1; D gene: TRBD1; CDR3 protein: CASSQTGQLNTEAFF; CDR3 DNA: TGTGCCAGCAGCCAAACGGGACAGTTGAACACTGAAGCTTTCTTT
V gene: TRBV10-3; clone size: NA; J gene: TRBJ2-3; D gene: NA; CDR3 protein: CAISDPSLADTQYF; CDR3 DNA: TGTGCCATCAGTGATCCTAGCCTGGCAGATACGCAGTATTTT
V gene: TRBV6-1; clone size: NA; J gene: TRBJ1-2; D gene: NA; CDR3 protein: CASSEAGGVNYGYTF; CDR3 DNA: TGTGCCAGCAGTGAAGCGGGAGGGGTTAACTATGGCTACACCTTC
V gene: TRBV28; clone size: NA; J gene: TRBJ1-6; D gene: TRBD1; CDR3 protein: CASSFPPTGTGPYNSPLHF; CDR3 DNA: TGTGCCAGCAGTTTTCCCCCGACCGGGACAGGGCCATATAATTCACCCCTCCACTTT
V gene: TRBV4-2; clone size: NA; J gene: TRBJ2-2; D gene: TRBD1; CDR3 protein: CASSHIKGQGTTGELFF; CDR3 DNA: TGTGCCAGCAGCCATATAAAGGGACAGGGGACCACCGGGGAGCTGTTTTTT
V gene: TRBV19; clone size: NA; J gene: TRBJ2-1; D gene: TRBD1; CDR3 protein: CASSPETGAEQFF; CDR3 DNA: TGTGCCAGTAGTCCGGAGACAGGGGCTGAGCAGTTCTTC
V gene: TRBV30; clone size: NA; J gene: TRBJ1-4; D gene: NA; CDR3 protein: CAWGPWGETEKLFF; CDR3 DNA: TGTGCCTGGGGGCCTTGGGGGGAAACTGAAAAACTGTTTTTT
V gene: TRBV7-6; clone size: NA; J gene: TRBJ2-1; D gene: NA; CDR3 protein: CASSLDSSWSHNEQFF; CDR3 DNA: TGTGCCAGCAGCTTAGATAGTAGCTGGTCCCACAATGAGCAGTTCTTC
V gene: TRBV5-4; clone size: NA; J gene: TRBJ2-7; D gene: NA; CDR3 protein: CASSSAEGPVGATEQYF; CDR3 DNA: TGTGCCAGCAGCTCAGCGGAGGGCCCTGTTGGCGCTACCGAGCAGTACTTC
V gene: TRBV18; clone size: NA; J gene: TRBJ2-7; D gene: NA; CDR3 protein: CASSRQSGYEQYF; CDR3 DNA: TGTGCCAGCTCACGTCAATCGGGTTACGAGCAGTACTTC
V gene: TRBV3-1/TRBV3-2; clone size: NA; J gene: TRBJ2-7; D gene: TRBD2; CDR3 protein: CASSQVGGTSGKKEQYF; CDR3 DNA: TGTGCCAGCAGCCAAGTTGGTGGGACTAGCGGTAAAAAGGAGCAGTACTTC
V gene: TRBV30; clone size: NA; J gene: TRBJ2-5; D gene: NA; CDR3 protein: CAWSGGFQETQYF; CDR3 DNA: TGTGCCTGGAGTGGAGGGTTCCAAGAGACCCAGTACTTC
V gene: TRBV29-1; clone size: NA; J gene: TRBJ1-2; D gene: NA; CDR3 protein: CSVVGGAYGYTF; CDR3 DNA: TGCAGCGTTGTGGGGGGGGCCTATGGCTACACCTTC